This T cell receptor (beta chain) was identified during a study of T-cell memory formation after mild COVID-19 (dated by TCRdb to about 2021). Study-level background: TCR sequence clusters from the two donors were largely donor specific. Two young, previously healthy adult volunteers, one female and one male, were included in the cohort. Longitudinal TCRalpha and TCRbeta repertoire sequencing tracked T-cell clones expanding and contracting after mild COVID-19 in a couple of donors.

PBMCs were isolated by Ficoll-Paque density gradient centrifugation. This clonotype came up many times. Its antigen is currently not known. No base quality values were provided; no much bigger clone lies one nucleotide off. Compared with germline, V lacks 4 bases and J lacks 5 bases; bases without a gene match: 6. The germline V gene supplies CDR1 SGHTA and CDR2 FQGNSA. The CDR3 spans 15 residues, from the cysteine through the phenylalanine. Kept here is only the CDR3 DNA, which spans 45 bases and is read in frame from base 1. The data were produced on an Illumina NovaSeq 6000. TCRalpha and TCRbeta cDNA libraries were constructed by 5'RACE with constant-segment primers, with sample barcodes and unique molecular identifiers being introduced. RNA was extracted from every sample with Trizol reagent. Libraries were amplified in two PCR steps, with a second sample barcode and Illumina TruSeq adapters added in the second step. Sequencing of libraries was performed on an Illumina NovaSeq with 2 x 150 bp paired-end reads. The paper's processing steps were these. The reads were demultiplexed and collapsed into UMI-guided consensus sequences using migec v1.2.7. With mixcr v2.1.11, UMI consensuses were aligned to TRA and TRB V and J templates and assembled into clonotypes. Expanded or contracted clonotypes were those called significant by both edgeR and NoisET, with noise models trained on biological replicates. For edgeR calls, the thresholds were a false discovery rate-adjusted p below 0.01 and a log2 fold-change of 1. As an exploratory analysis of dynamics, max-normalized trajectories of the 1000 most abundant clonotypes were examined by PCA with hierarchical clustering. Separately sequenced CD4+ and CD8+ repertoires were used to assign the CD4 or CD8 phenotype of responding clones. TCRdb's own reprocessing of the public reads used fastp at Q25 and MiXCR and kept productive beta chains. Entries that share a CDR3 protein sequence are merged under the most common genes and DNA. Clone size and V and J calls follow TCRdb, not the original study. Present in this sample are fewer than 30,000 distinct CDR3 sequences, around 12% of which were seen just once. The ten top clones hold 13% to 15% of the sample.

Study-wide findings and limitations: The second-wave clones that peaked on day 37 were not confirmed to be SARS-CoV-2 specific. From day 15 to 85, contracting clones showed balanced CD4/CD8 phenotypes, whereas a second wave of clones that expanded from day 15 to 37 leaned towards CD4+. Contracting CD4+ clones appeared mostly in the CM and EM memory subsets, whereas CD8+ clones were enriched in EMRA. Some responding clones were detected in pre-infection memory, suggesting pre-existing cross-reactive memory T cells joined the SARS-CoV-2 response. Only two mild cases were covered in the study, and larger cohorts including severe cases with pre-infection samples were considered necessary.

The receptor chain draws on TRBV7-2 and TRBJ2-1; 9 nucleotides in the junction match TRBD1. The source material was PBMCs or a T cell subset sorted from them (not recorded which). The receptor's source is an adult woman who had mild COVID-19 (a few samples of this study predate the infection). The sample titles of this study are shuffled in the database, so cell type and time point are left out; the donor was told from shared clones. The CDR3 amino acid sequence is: CASSSRTGVDNEQFF. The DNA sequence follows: TGTGCCAGCAGCTCACGGACAGGGGTGGACAATGAGCAGTTCTTC.